The clone carrying this TCR beta chain was found many times. This record comes from a study of T cells in Graves' hyperthyroidism and ophthalmopathy. V was clipped by 1 base and J by 5 bases, with 9 bases between them. Per germline, CDR1 LGHDT and CDR2 YNNKEL (reference sequence). CDR3 length equals 14 residues. RNA transcripts gave rise to amplified TCR beta CDR3 regions. TCR CDR3 regions were first amplified by RT-PCR with HTBI primers. TCRdb reprocessed the multiplex PCR reads via MiXCR and lists one record per CDR3 protein. Among approximately 490,000 distinct CDR3 sequences listed, 20% to 25% were seen once.

The V gene is TRBV3-1, the J gene TRBJ2-1; D gene uncertain. The TCR sequence derives from a woman between 70 and 85 years old with Graves' ophthalmopathy. Sample: blood. CDR3 nucleotides: TGTGCCAGCAGCCAAGTTGGCGGCAACAATGAGCAGTTCTTC. Translating it yields CASSQVGGNNEQFF.